This is a list of T cell receptor beta chains from one sample in a study of shared clonotypes between healthy human individuals. TCRdb's table, derived via immunoSEQ multiplex PCR, lists solely in-frame clones and lacks some. The sample carries under 1 million clones, roughly 92% recorded once. Input material: naive CD8+ T cells sorted from blood. The receptors originated from a man between 25 and 39 years old in good health. Each CDR3 is given with its conserved first and last residue. D genes are given only for firm matches. Only some rows state a clone size, as once, few, many or a class for expanded clones.

V gene	J gene	clone size	D gene	CDR3 DNA	CDR3 protein
TRBV2	TRBJ2-6	NA	NA	TGTGCCAGCAGTGTCTGGGGTACCGGGGCCAACGTCCTGACTTTC	CASSVWGTGANVLTF
TRBV7-9	TRBJ2-5	NA	TRBD2	TGTGCCAGCAGCTCCGCAAGCGGACTAGCGGGACAAGAGACCCAGTACTTC	CASSSASGLAGQETQYF
TRBV15	TRBJ1-3	NA	NA	TGTGCCACCAGCAGCCAGGCCTCTGGAAACACCATATATTTT	CATSSQASGNTIYF
TRBV4-3	TRBJ2-5	once	TRBD2	TGCGCCAGCAGCCAAGGTTTCGGGGAGGGGGAGACCCAGTACTTC	CASSQGFGEGETQYF
TRBV10-2	TRBJ2-5	NA	NA	TGCGCCAGCAGCGTGGAGAGGGTTGAGGAGACCCAGTACTTC	CASSVERVEETQYF
TRBV27	TRBJ2-1	NA	TRBD2	TGTGCCAGCAGCTTGGGGACTAGCGGGAGCTTCGAGCAGTTCTTC	CASSLGTSGSFEQFF
TRBV4-1	TRBJ1-2	NA	TRBD1	TGCGCCAGCAGCCAGAGACAGGGAAATGGCTACACCTTC	CASSQRQGNGYTF
TRBV30	TRBJ2-7	NA	NA	TGTGCCTGGAGTGTTGAGGGAGGCGACTCCTACGAGCAGTACTTC	CAWSVEGGDSYEQYF
TRBV2	TRBJ1-3	NA	NA	TGTGCCAGCAGCGGACAGAGCTCTGGAAACACCATATATTTT	CASSGQSSGNTIYF
TRBV2	TRBJ2-2	once	TRBD2	TGTGCCAGCAGTGAATTAGGTAGCGGGAGTGCCCCGAACACCGGGGAGCTGTTTTTT	CASSELGSGSAPNTGELFF